The 18 T cell receptor beta chains reported below all come from one sample, sequenced in a study of a mutant IDH1 vaccine in newly diagnosed glioma. Time point: baseline, week 1 (first vaccination visit). Treatment reported: pre-vaccination baseline after standard-of-care therapy. Sequencing used immunoSEQ multiplex PCR; TCRdb keeps in-frame clones, though not all of them. The table shows around 92,000 clones, with 85% to 90% occurring only once. The starting material was PBMCs, obtained from a glioma patient treated with radiotherapy, temozolomide or both. The receptor set was obtained from a woman aged 45 to 65 with glioma.

This clone was seen only once. The J gene is TRBJ2-2, the V gene TRBV10-3; 7 bases are shared with TRBD2. V was clipped by 11 bases and J by 5 bases; unmatched bases: 5. Germline V CDR1 and CDR2: ENHRY, SYGVKD. The CDR3 has 12 residues. The CDR3 spells CAAGEWTGELFF. The CDR3, as DNA: TGTGCCGCGGGGGAGTGGACCGGGGAGCTGTTTTTT.

The chain carries TRBV28 and TRBJ1-6, with 7 bases matching TRBD1. CDR1 is MDHEN, CDR2 SYDVKM, per germline. V shed 6 bases, J shed 1 base, and the junction held 6 bases outside the gene matches. The CDR3 consists of 16 residues. The CDR3 bases are TGTGCCAGCAGACGGGACAGAAGTTCCTATAATTCACCCCTCCACTTT. Its protein product is CASRRDRSSYNSPLHF.

The genes are TRBV25-1 and TRBJ1-1; no firm D call. The length of the CDR3 is 16 residues. V was trimmed by 0 bases and J by 5 bases, leaving 16 bases between them. CDR1 is MGHDK and CDR2 is SYGVNS in the germline V gene. The CDR3 reads CASSEYLGSWGTEAFF. The CDR3, as DNA: TGTGCCAGCAGTGAATATCTAGGCAGCTGGGGAACTGAAGCTTTCTTT.

The V gene is TRBV28, the J gene TRBJ1-2; TRBD1 aligns across 7 bases. The germline CDR1 and CDR2 sequences are MDHEN and SYDVKM. V lost 2 bases to trimming and J lost 5 bases; unmatched junction nucleotides: 5. The CDR3 totals 14 residues. The CDR3 loop is CASSLGGGWYGYTF. DNA for the CDR3: TGTGCCAGCAGTTTAGGAGGGGGCTGGTATGGCTACACCTTC.

This clone was seen just once. V gene TRBV4-1 combines with J gene TRBJ1-6; TRBD1 might be the D (5 bases). The CDR3 runs to 14 residues. Per the germline V gene, CDR1 is MGHRA and CDR2 is YSYEKL. Trimming took 5 bases from V and 7 from J, leaving 12 bases between them. In nucleotides, the CDR3 is TGCGCCAGCAGCGAAATGGGACGGAATTCACCCCTCCACTTT. Residues: CASSEMGRNSPLHF.

In its sample, this clone was seen once. This chain links TRBV7-8 with TRBJ1-4; possible D gene TRBD1, 5 bases. CDR3 size: 15 residues. Germline V gene lookup returns CDR1 SGHVS and CDR2 FQNEAQ. V lost 5 bases to trimming and J lost 4 bases, with 14 bases between them. The CDR3 DNA sequence: TGTGCCAGCAGCCGGGTAGGGGTGGTTAATGAAAAACTGTTTTTT. Translation gives CASSRVGVVNEKLFF.

The CDR3 region has the DNA TGTGCCAGCAGTTACAACAGGGCGACAACTAATGAAAAACTGTTTTTT. Residues: CASSYNRATTNEKLFF. V and J are TRBV6-5 and TRBJ1-4; TRBD1 might be the D (6 bases). From germline, CDR1 is MNHEY and CDR2 SVGAGI. The CDR3 runs 16 residues. V lost 2 bases and J 0 bases, leaving 10 bases between the germline ends.

CDR3 sequence: CASSFGGSGTYEQYF. CDR3 coding DNA: TGTGCCAGCAGTTTTGGAGGTAGCGGGACATACGAGCAGTACTTC. V is TRBV28 and J is TRBJ2-5; 8 bases align to TRBD2. Matching the DNA end better, TRBJ2-7 makes the J call doubtful. CDR1 is MDHEN, CDR2 SYDVKM, per germline. The CDR3 contains 15 residues.

J is TRBJ2-5 and V is TRBV7-3; 7 bases fit TRBD2. CDR3 length: 17 amino acids. V shed 2 bases and J 4 bases; nucleotides not matched to a gene: 13. Germline CDR1 reads SGHTA; CDR2 reads FQGTGA. CDR3: CASSLVGRENRRETQYF. The CDR3 DNA is TGTGCCAGCAGCTTAGTTGGGCGGGAGAACCGGAGAGAGACCCAGTACTTC.

V and J are TRBV9 and TRBJ2-6; D is perhaps TRBD1 (5 bases). Trimming pared 0 bases from V and 0 bases from J, leaving 16 bases between. Per the germline V gene, CDR1 is SGDLS and CDR2 is YYNGEE. The CDR3 runs to 19 residues. For the CDR3, the DNA is TGTGCCAGCAGCGTAGCCCTTGGACATCGTTCCTCTGGGGCCAACGTCCTGACTTTC. Its protein is CASSVALGHRSSGANVLTF.

CDR3 residues: CASSRDRNTEAFF. CDR3 bases: TGTGCCAGCTCAAGGGACAGGAACACTGAAGCTTTCTTT. The chain has TRBV18 and TRBJ1-1; 7 bases map to TRBD1. Trimming removed 5 bases from V and 1 base from J; junction bases left unmatched: 1. Germline loops: CDR1 KGHSH, CDR2 LQKENI. The CDR3 runs 13 residues. Full variable domain (missing parts from reference TRBV18 and TRBJ1-1): NAGVMQNPRHLVRRRGQEARLRCSPMKGHSHVYWYRQLPEEGLKFMVYLQKENIIDESGMPKERFSAEFPKEGPSILRIQQVVRGDSAAYFCASSRDRNTEAFFGQGTRLTVV.

V and J are TRBV5-4 and TRBJ1-6; D is undetermined. Trimming stripped 5 bases from V and 5 bases from J, with 17 bases between. CDR3 length: 16 residues. Germline values: CDR1 SGHNT, CDR2 YYREEE (reference sequence). The CDR3 protein is CASSFGSGVNNSPLHF. Written as DNA, the CDR3 is TGTGCCAGCAGTTTTGGATCCGGGGTAAATAATTCACCCCTCCACTTT.

The rearrangement joins TRBV5-1 to TRBJ2-1; D may be TRBD2 (6 bases). The germline gives CDR1 SGHRS, CDR2 YFSETQ. Trimming removed 0 bases from V and 0 bases from J, with 19 bases in between. The CDR3 is made up of 19 amino acids. The CDR3 region is CASSLGLHRGLNSYNEQFF. CDR3 DNA: TGCGCCAGCAGCTTGGGTCTTCATCGGGGACTTAACTCCTACAATGAGCAGTTCTTC.

This clone has only one observation. The chain has TRBV6-1 and TRBJ2-5; no clear D gene. The CDR3 runs 13 residues. V was shortened by 6 bases and J by 5 bases, with 13 bases between the two germline ends. CDR1 is MNHNS and CDR2 is SASEGT in the germline V gene. The CDR3 is CASSTHRQETQYF. The DNA for the CDR3 is TGTGCCAGCAGCACCCATAGGCAGGAGACCCAGTACTTC.

The chain joins TRBV6-1 to TRBJ1-1; TRBD1 matches at 11 bases. This CDR3 is 15 amino acids long. Looked up from germline, CDR1 is MNHNS and CDR2 is SASEGT. V shed 7 bases and J 1 base; nucleotides not matched to a gene: 5. CDR3 in DNA: TGTGCCAGCACCGGACAGGGGGCCGGGAACACTGAAGCTTTCTTT. This gives the protein CASTGQGAGNTEAFF.

The genes are TRBV5-6 and TRBJ2-1; a weak D match, TRBD1 (6 bases). The CDR3 covers 14 residues. Germline loops: CDR1 SGHDT, CDR2 YYEEEE. With 4 bases removed from V and 2 bases from J, the gap between germline ends came to 10 bases. The CDR3 coding sequence is TGTGCCAGCAGCCGGGACATCGCCTACAATGAGCAGTTCTTC. This sequence encodes CASSRDIAYNEQFF.

The table lists this clone with a count of one. The genes are TRBV9 and TRBJ1-2; TRBD1 matches at 7 bases. CDR1 and CDR2 (germline): SGDLS, YYNGEE. This CDR3 contains 14 residues. Germline trimming cut 5 bases from V and 4 bases from J; bases unmatched to any gene: 8. The CDR3 region is CASSRGGPVYGYTF. The CDR3 coding sequence is TGTGCCAGCAGTCGAGGGGGCCCGGTCTATGGCTACACCTTC.

The genes are TRBV7-9 and TRBJ1-4; D gene unclear. Germline V lookup: CDR1 SEHNR, CDR2 FQNEAQ (reference sequence). The V gene lost 4 bases and the J gene lost 4 bases, with 10 bases spanning the gap. CDR3 length: 14 residues. The CDR3 bases are TGTGCCAGCAGCTCAAGGAGACTTAATGAAAAACTGTTTTTT. Its protein product is CASSSRRLNEKLFF.